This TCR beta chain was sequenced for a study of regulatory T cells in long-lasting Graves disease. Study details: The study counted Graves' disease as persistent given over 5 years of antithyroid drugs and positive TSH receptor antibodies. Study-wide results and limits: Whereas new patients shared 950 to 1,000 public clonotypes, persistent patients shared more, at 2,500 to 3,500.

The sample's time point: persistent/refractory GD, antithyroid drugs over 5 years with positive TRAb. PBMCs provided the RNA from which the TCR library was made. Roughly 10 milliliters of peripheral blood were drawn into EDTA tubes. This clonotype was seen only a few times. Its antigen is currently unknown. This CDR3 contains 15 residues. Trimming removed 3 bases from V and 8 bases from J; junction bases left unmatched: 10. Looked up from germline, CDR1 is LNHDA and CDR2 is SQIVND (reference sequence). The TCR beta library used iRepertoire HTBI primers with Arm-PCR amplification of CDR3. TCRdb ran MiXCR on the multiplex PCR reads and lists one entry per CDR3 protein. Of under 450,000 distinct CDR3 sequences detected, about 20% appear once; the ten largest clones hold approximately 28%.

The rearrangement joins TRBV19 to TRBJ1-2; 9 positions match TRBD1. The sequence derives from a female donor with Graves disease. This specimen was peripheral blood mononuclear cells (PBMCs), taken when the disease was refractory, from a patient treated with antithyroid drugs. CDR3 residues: CASSMTGGTGTGYTF. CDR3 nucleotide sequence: TGTGCCAGTAGTATGACGGGGGGGACAGGGACAGGCTACACCTTC.